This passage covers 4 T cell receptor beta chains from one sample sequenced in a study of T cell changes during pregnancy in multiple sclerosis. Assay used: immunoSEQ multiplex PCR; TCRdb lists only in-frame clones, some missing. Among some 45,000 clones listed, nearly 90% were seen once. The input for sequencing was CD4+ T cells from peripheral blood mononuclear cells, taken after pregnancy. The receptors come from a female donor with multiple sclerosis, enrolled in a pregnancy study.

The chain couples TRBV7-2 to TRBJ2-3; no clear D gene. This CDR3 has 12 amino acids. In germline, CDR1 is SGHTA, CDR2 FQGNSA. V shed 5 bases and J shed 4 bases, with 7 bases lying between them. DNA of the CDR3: TGTGCCAGCAGCCCAGGTGCAGATACGCAGTATTTT. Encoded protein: CASSPGADTQYF.

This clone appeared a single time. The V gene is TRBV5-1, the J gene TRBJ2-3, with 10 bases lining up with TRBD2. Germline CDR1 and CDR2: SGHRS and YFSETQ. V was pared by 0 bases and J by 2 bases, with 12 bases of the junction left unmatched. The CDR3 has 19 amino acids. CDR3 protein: CASSLGFTSGTLTTDTQYF. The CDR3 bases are TGCGCCAGCAGCTTGGGTTTTACTAGCGGGACTCTAACCACAGATACGCAGTATTTT.

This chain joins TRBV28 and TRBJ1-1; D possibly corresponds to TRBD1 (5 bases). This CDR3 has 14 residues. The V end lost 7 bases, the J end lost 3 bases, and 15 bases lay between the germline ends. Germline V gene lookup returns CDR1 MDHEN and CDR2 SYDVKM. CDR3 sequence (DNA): TGTGCCAGCATCCTGTCTACAGGCCACACTGAAGCTTTCTTT. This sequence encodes CASILSTGHTEAFF.

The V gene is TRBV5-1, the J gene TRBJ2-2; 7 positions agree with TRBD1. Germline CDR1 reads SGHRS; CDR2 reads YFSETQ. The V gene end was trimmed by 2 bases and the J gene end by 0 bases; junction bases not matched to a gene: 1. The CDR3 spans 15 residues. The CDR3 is CASSLDRANTGELFF. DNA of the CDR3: TGCGCCAGCAGCTTAGACAGGGCGAACACCGGGGAGCTGTTTTTT.